This T cell receptor (beta chain) came from a study of vaccination and CD4 T cells after COVID-19. General study results and limits: Among reactive clones from convalescent patients, a median about 83% appeared only post-vaccination. Rising from approximately 21 to 40, the median of SARS-CoV-2-reactive clonotypes did not change significantly.

With 7 bases clipped from V and 2 bases from J, the junction kept 8 bases outside the gene matches. Germline values: CDR1 SNHLY, CDR2 FYNNEI. The CDR3 contains 15 residues. CD4+ T cells that had been cultured provided DNA sequenced with the Oncomine TCR Beta short-read assay. From cultured CD4+ T cells, genomic DNA was extracted. A single record per CDR3 protein comes from TCRdb applying MiXCR to the PCR reads. The sample records over 15,000 distinct CDR3 sequences, about 35% being singletons. Treatment described: roughly 10-day PBMC culture with coronavirus spike peptide pools or control peptides (ViraFEST assay). Comments on this clonotype: Its antigen is unknown.

This chain joins TRBV2 and TRBJ2-1; 7 bases align to TRBD1. The receptor's source is a human donor with COVID-19. Sequences were obtained from cultured CD4+ T cells from blood. The CDR3 loop is CASNTGDRAYNEQFF. The DNA of the CDR3 is TGTGCCAGCAACACAGGGGATCGAGCCTACAATGAGCAGTTCTTC.